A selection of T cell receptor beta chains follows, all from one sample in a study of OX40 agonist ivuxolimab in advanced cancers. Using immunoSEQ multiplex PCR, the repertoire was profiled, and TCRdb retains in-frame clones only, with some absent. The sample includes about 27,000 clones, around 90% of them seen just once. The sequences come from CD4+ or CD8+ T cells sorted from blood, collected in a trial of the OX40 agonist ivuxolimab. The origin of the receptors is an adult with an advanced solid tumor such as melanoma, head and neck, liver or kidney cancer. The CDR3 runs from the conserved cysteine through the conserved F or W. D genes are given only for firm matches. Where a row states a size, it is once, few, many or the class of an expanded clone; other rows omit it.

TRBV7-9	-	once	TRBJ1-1	CASSPGGDLDGPEAFF	TGTGCCAGCAGCCCCGGGGGGGACTTGGATGGGCCTGAAGCTTTCTTT
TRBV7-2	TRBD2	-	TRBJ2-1	CASSERLAGGPGNEQFF	TGTGCCAGCAGCGAGCGACTAGCGGGGGGGCCGGGGAATGAGCAGTTCTTC
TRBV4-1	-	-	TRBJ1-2	CASSQDPQGTYGYTF	TGCGCCAGCAGCCAAGATCCGCAGGGAACCTATGGCTACACCTTC
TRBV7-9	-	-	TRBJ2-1	CASSTGTGDSEQFF	TGTGCCAGCAGCACGGGGACTGGAGATAGTGAGCAGTTCTTC
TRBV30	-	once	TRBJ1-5	CAWAPRGLQPQHF	TGTGCCTGGGCCCCCAGGGGTCTTCAGCCCCAGCATTTT
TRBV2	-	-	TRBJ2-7	CASSEGSEQYF	TGTGCCAGCAGTGAAGGGAGCGAGCAGTACTTC
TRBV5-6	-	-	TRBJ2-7	CASSLEVNSYEQYF	TGTGCCAGCAGCTTGGAGGTCAACTCCTACGAGCAGTACTTC
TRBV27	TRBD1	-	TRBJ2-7	CASTTRTGVHEQYF	TGTGCCAGCACTACGAGAACAGGGGTCCACGAGCAGTACTTC
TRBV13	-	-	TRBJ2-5	CASSLGGRETQYF	TGTGCCAGCAGCTTGGGGGGCCGAGAGACCCAGTACTTC
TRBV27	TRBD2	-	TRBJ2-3	CASSLSGLAGGYGDTQYF	TGTGCCAGCAGTTTATCGGGACTAGCGGGAGGGTATGGAGATACGCAGTATTTT
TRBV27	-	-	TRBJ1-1	CASSLAMNTEAFF	TGTGCCAGCAGTCTTGCCATGAACACTGAAGCTTTCTTT
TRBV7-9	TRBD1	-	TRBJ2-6	CASSPRSTGSVLTF	TGTGCCAGCAGCCCCCGGTCGACAGGGAGCGTCCTGACTTTC
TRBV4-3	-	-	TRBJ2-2	CASSQVLASTGELFF	TGCGCCAGCAGCCAAGTTCTTGCGAGCACCGGGGAGCTGTTTTTT
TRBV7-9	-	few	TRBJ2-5	CASSLEFGGGETQYF	TGTGCCAGCAGCTTAGAGTTTGGGGGAGGCGAGACCCAGTACTTC
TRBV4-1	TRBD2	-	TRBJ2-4	CASSQGISGSYIQYF	TGCGCCAGCAGCCAAGGCATTAGCGGGAGTTACATTCAGTACTTC
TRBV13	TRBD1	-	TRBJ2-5	CASSPDRRQGSGQETQYF	TGTGCCAGCAGCCCAGATCGACGACAGGGGTCGGGCCAAGAGACCCAGTACTTC
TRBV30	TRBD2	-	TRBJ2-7	CAWSHGTSGTYEQYF	TGTGCCTGGAGTCACGGGACTAGCGGGACCTACGAGCAGTACTTC
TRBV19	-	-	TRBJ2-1	CASSIGGSYNEQFF	TGTGCCAGTAGTATCGGGGGCTCCTACAATGAGCAGTTCTTC
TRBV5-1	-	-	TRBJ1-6	CASSFAGNSPLHF	TGCGCCAGCAGCTTTGCGGGCAATTCACCCCTCCACTTT
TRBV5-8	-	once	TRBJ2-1	CASSLPLYNEQFF	TGTGCCAGCAGTCTCCCTCTTTACAATGAGCAGTTCTTC
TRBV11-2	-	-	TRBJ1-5	CASSFPAGMISRGNQPQHF	TGTGCCAGCAGCTTCCCGGCAGGCATGATTAGTAGGGGCAATCAGCCCCAGCATTTT
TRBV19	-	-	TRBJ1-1	CASRITQNTEAFF	TGTGCCAGTAGAATAACACAGAACACTGAAGCTTTCTTT
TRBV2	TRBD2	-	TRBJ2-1	CASSARDYYNEQFF	TGTGCCAGCAGTGCTAGGGACTATTACAATGAGCAGTTCTTC
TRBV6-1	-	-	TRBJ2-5	CASSGGRTLKETQYF	TGTGCCAGCAGTGGAGGGAGGACCTTAAAAGAGACCCAGTACTTC
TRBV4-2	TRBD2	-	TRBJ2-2	CASSLLLAGENTGELFF	TGTGCCAGCAGCCTCCTACTAGCGGGGGAAAACACCGGGGAGCTGTTTTTT
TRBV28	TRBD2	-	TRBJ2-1	CASSLGLAGDFYNEQFF	TGTGCCAGCAGTTTAGGACTAGCGGGAGACTTCTACAATGAGCAGTTCTTC
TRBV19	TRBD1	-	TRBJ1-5	CATEDRGQPQHF	TGTGCCACCGAGGACAGGGGACAGCCCCAGCATTTT
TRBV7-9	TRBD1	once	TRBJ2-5	CASSSSGGRETQYF	TGTGCCAGCAGCTCATCAGGGGGCAGGGAGACCCAGTACTTC
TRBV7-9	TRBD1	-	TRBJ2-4	CASSPEEDRDIQYF	TGTGCCAGCAGCCCAGAGGAAGACAGGGACATTCAGTACTTC
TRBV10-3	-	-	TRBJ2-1	CATSPGTSSYNEQFF	TGTGCCACCAGCCCAGGGACGAGCTCCTACAATGAGCAGTTCTTC
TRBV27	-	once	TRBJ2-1	CASSRGLQGRSYNEQFF	TGTGCCAGCAGCCGTGGTCTACAGGGAAGGTCGTACAATGAGCAGTTCTTC
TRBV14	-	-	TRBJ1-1	CASSQDGGRMYTEAFF	TGTGCCAGCAGCCAAGATGGGGGACGGATGTACACTGAAGCTTTCTTT
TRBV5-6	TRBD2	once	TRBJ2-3	CASSPGGPDLDTQYF	TGTGCCAGCAGCCCGGGAGGACCGGACCTAGATACGCAGTATTTT
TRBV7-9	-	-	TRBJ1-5	CASSLEAGQPQHF	TGTGCCAGCAGCTTAGAAGCAGGGCAGCCCCAGCATTTT
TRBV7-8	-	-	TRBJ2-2	CASSLRIDETDPGELFF	TGTGCCAGCAGCTTAAGGATAGACGAAACGGACCCCGGGGAGCTGTTTTTT
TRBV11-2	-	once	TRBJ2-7	CASGPYEQYF	TGTGCCAGCGGCCCTTACGAGCAGTACTTC
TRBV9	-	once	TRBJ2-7	CASSVEGASSYEQYF	TGTGCCAGCAGCGTTGAGGGAGCGAGCTCCTACGAGCAGTACTTC
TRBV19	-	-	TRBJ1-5	CASSRGQGSNQPQHF	TGTGCCAGTAGTAGGGGCCAAGGTAGCAATCAGCCCCAGCATTTT
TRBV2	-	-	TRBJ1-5	CASRDTGPKQPQHF	TGTGCCAGCAGGGATACAGGGCCGAAGCAGCCCCAGCATTTT
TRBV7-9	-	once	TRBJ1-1	CASSPVQGSNTEAFF	TGTGCCAGCAGCCCGGTCCAGGGCTCGAACACTGAAGCTTTCTTT
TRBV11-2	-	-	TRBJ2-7	CASSPEGLEGEQYF	TGTGCCAGCAGCCCGGAAGGCCTAGAGGGCGAGCAGTACTTC
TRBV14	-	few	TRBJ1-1	CASSQDLGGDTEAFF	TGTGCCAGCAGCCAAGATCTTGGAGGGGACACTGAAGCTTTCTTT
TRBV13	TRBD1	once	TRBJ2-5	CASSATGGRETQYF	TGTGCCAGCAGCGCAACAGGGGGACGGGAGACCCAGTACTTC
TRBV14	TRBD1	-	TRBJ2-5	CASSQWTGGLETQYF	TGTGCCAGCAGCCAATGGACAGGTGGCTTAGAGACCCAGTACTTC
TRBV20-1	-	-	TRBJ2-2	CSALKPGELFF	TGCAGTGCCCTGAAACCCGGGGAGCTGTTTTTT
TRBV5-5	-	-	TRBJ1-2	CASSFTGAEFYGYTF	TGTGCCAGCAGCTTCACGGGGGCCGAGTTCTATGGCTACACCTTC
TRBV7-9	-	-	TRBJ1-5	CASSLAVGDQPQHF	TGTGCCAGCAGCTTAGCGGTTGGGGATCAGCCCCAGCATTTT
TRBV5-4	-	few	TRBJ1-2	CASIVQRGSGYTF	TGTGCCAGCATCGTCCAACGGGGAAGCGGCTACACCTTC
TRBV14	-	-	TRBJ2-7	CASSPGGRLHFEQYF	TGTGCCAGCAGCCCCGGTGGACGGCTGCATTTCGAGCAGTACTTC
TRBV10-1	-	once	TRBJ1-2	CASSESARGDYYGYAF	TGCGCCAGCAGTGAGTCGGCCAGGGGTGATTACTATGGCTACGCCTTC
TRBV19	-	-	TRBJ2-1	CASTGSVDGPINEQFF	TGTGCCAGTACGGGGTCGGTAGATGGGCCGATTAATGAGCAGTTCTTC
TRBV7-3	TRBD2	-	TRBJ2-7	CASSQGGPFDEQYF	TGTGCCAGCAGCCAGGGAGGGCCCTTTGATGAGCAGTACTTC
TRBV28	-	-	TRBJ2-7	CASSLPDSYEQYF	TGTGCCAGCAGTTTACCGGATTCCTACGAGCAGTACTTC
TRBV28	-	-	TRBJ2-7	CASGGHLYEQYF	TGTGCCAGCGGGGGACACTTATACGAGCAGTACTTC
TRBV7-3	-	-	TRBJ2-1	CASSLYGSSYNEQFF	TGTGCCAGCAGCTTGTACGGGAGTTCCTACAATGAGCAGTTCTTC
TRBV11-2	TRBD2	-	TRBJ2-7	CASSLDRGGYLAREQYF	TGTGCCAGCAGCTTAGATCGGGGGGGGTATTTGGCCCGCGAGCAGTACTTC